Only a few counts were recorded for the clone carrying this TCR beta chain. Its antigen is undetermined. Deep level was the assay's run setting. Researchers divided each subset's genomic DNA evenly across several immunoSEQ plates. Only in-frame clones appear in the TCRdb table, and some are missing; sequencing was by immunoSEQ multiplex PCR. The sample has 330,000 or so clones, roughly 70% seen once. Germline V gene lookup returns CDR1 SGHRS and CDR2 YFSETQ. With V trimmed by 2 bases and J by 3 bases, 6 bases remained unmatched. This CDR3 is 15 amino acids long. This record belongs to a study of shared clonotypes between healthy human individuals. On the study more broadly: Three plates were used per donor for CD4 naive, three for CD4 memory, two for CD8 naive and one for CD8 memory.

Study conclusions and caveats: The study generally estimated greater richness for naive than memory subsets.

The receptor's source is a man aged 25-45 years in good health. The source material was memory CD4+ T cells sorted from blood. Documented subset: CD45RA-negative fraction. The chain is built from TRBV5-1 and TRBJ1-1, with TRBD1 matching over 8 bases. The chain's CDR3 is CASSLRQGLDTEAFF. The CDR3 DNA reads TGCGCCAGCAGCTTACGACAGGGGTTGGACACTGAAGCTTTCTTT.